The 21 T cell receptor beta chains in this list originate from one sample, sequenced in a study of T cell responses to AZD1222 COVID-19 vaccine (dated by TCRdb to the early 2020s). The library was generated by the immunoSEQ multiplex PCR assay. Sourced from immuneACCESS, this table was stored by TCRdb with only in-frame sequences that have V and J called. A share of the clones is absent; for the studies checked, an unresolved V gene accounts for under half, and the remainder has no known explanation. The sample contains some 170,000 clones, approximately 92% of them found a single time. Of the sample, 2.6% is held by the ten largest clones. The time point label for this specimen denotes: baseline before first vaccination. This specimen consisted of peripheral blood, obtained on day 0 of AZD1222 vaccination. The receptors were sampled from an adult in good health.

CDR3 amino acids: CASSPRQGNQPQHF. Written as DNA, the CDR3 is TGTGCCAGCAGCCCCAGACAGGGGAATCAGCCCCAGCATTTT. The rearrangement links TRBV7-2 to TRBJ1-5, with TRBD1 matching over 8 bases. V trimming: 5 bases; J trimming: 4 bases; junction bases outside the gene matches: 4. The V gene's germline CDR1 is SGHTA and CDR2 FQGNSA. The CDR3 extends over 14 amino acids.

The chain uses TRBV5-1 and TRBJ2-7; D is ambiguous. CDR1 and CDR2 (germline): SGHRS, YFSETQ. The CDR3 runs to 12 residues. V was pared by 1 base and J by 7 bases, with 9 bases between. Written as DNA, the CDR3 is TGCGCCAGCAGCTTGTCGATAAATGAGCAGTACTTC. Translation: CASSLSINEQYF.

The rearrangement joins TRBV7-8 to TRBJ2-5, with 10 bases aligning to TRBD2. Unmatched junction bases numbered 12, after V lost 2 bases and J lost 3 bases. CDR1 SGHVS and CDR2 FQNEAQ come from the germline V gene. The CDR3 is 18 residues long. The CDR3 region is CASSLRRLGGLAEETQYF. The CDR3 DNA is TGTGCCAGCAGCTTAAGAAGGTTGGGAGGACTAGCGGAAGAGACCCAGTACTTC.

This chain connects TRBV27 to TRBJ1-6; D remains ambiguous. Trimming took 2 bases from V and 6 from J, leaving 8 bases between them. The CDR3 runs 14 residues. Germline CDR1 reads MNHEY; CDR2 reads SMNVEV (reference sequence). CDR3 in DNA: TGTGCCAGCAGTTTAGAAGGGTTTAATTCACCCCTCCACTTT. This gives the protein CASSLEGFNSPLHF.

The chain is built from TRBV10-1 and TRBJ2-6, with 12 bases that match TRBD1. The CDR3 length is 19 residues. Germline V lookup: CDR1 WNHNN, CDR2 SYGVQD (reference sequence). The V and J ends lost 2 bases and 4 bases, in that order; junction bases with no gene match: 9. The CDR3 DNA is TGCGCCAGCAGTGAGGATTGGGGGACAGGGGGCGCAGGGGCCAACGTCCTGACTTTC. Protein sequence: CASSEDWGTGGAGANVLTF.

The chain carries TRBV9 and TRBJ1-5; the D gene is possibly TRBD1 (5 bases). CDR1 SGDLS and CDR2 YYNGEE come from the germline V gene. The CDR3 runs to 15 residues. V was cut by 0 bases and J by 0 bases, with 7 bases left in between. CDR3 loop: CASSVGGNSNQPQHF. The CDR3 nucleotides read TGTGCCAGCAGCGTAGGGGGCAATAGCAATCAGCCCCAGCATTTT.

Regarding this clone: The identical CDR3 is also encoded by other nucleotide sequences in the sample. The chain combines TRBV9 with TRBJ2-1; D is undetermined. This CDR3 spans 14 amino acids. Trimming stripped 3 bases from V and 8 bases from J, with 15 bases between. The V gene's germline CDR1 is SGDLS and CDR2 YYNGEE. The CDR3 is CASSAYRAGYEQFF. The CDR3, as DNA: TGTGCCAGCAGCGCGTATAGGGCTGGCTATGAGCAGTTCTTC.

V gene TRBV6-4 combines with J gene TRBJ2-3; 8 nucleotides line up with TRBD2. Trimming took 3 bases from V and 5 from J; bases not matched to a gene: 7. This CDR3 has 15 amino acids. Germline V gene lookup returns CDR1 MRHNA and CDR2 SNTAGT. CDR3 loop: CASSESGGPGDTQYF. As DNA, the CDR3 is TGTGCCAGCAGTGAGAGCGGGGGACCGGGAGATACGCAGTATTTT.

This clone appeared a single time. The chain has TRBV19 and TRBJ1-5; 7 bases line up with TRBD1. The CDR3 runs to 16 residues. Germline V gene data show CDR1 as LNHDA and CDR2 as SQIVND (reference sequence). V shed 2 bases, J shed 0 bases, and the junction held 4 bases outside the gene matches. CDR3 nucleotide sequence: TGTGCCAGTAGTATACAGGGGGTTAATAGCAATCAGCCCCAGCATTTT. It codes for CASSIQGVNSNQPQHF.

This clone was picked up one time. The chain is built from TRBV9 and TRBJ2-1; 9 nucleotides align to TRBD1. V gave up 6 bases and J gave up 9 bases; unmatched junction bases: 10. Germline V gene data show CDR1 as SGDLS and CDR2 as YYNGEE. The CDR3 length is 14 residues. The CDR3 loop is CASTLGTGRTEQFF. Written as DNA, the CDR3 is TGTGCCAGCACCTTAGGGACAGGGCGGACTGAGCAGTTCTTC.

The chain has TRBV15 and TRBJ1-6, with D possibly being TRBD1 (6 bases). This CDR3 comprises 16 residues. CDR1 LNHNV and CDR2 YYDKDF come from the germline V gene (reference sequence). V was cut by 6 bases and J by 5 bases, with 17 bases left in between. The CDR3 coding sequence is TGTGCCACCAGGGGTGTTCCGGGACAAGATAATTCACCCCTCCACTTT. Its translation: CATRGVPGQDNSPLHF.

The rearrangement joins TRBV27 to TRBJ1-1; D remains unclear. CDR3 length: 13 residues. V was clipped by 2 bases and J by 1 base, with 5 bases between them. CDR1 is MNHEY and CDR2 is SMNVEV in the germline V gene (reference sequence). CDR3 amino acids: CASSLGQNTEAFF. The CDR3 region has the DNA TGTGCCAGCAGTTTAGGGCAGAACACTGAAGCTTTCTTT.

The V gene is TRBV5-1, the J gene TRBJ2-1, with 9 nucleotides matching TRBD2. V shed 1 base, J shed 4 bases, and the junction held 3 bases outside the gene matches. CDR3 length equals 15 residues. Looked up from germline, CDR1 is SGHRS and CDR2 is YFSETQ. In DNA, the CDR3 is TGCGCCAGCAGCTTGCCTAGCGGGACATACAATGAGCAGTTCTTC. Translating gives CASSLPSGTYNEQFF.

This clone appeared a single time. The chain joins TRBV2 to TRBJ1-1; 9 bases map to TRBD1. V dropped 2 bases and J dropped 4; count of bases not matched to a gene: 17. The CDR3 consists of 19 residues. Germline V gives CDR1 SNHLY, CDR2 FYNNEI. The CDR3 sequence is CASSESGTGYVVTGTEAFF. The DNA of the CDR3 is TGTGCCAGCAGTGAATCCGGGACAGGGTACGTTGTGACCGGCACTGAAGCTTTCTTT. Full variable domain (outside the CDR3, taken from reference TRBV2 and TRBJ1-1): EPEVTQTPSHQVTQMGQEVILRCVPISNHLYFYWYRQILGQKVEFLVSFYNNEISEKSEIFDDQFSVERPDGSNFTLKIRSTKLEDSAMYFCASSESGTGYVVTGTEAFFGQGTRLTVV.

In DNA form, the CDR3 reads TGTGCCAGCAGCCGCCCTTCTCAAATCGGAAGCGCTGAAGCTTTCTTT. Translating it yields CASSRPSQIGSAEAFF. The V and J genes are TRBV27 and TRBJ1-1; D not resolved. The germline CDR1 and CDR2 sequences are MNHEY and SMNVEV (reference sequence). Trimming pared 6 bases from V and 6 bases from J, leaving 23 bases between. The CDR3 consists of 16 residues.

CDR3 sequence reads: CASSYSIIGTEAFF. Here the CDR3 DNA reads TGTGCCAGCAGTTACTCGATTATTGGCACTGAAGCTTTCTTT. The chain couples TRBV6-6 to TRBJ1-1; D is unclear. Trimming pared 0 bases from V and 4 bases from J, leaving 9 bases between. CDR1 is MNHNY and CDR2 is SVGAGI in the germline V gene (reference sequence). The CDR3 runs to 14 residues.

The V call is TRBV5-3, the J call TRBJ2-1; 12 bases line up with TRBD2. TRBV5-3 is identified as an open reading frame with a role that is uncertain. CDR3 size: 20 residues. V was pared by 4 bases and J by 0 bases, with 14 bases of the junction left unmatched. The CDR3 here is CARSPIPGTSGQGSYNEQFF. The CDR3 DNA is TGTGCCAGAAGCCCGATTCCGGGGACTAGCGGGCAGGGCTCCTACAATGAGCAGTTCTTC.

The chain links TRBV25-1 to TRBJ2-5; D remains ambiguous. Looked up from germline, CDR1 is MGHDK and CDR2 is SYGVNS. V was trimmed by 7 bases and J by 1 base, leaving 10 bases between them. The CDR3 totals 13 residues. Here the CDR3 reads CASMHHPQETQYF. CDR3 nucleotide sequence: TGTGCCAGCATGCACCATCCCCAAGAGACCCAGTACTTC. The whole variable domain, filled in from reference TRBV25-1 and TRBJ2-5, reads EADIYQTPRYLVIGTGKKITLECSQTMGHDKMYWYQQDPGMELHLIHYSYGVNSTEKGDLSSESTVSRIRTEHFPLTLESARPSHTSQYLCASMHHPQETQYFGPGTRLLVL.

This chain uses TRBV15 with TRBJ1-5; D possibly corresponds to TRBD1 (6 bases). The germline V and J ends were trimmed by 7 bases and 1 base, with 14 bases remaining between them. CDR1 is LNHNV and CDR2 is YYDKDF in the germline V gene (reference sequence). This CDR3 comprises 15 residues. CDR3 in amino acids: CATNSFRGSNQPQHF. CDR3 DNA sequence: TGTGCCACCAACTCATTCAGGGGCAGCAATCAGCCCCAGCATTTT.

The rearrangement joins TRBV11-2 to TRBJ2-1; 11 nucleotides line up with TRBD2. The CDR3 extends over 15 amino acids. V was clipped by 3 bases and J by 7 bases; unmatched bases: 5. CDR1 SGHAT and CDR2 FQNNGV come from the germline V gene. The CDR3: CASSFWSSGRNEQFF. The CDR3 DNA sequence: TGTGCCAGCAGCTTTTGGTCTAGCGGGAGGAATGAGCAGTTCTTC.

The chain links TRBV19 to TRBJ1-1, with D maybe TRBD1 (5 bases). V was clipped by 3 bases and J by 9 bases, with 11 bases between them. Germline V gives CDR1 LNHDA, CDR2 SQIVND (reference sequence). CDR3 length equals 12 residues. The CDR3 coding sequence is TGTGCCAGTAGTATTGAAGCAGGGAAAGCTTTCTTT. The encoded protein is CASSIEAGKAFF.